The clone carrying this T cell receptor (beta chain) has a handful of counts. What it binds is unknown. Trimming left V 8 bases short and J 6 bases short, with 10 bases between. The CDR3 consists of 12 residues. The authors ran a second PCR of 7 to 11 cycles using a sample-barcoded 5' primer and a J-beta primer mix. TCRdb re-analysed the 5' RACE reads in MiXCR, keeping a single row per CDR3 protein. The profile shows about 1.1 million distinct CDR3 sequences, about two fifths of them singletons. This specimen belongs to a study of blood T cells in healthy people across ages. Regarding the study as a whole: TCR beta diversity per million T cells fell roughly linearly with age. Investigators treated diversity estimates from one million T cells as underestimates. Greater diversity and more naive CD4+ cells were seen in long-lived donors than in aged donors.

This TCR came from a man aged 18-30 years in good health. The V call is TRBV12-3 or TRBV12-4, the J call TRBJ2-2, with D perhaps TRBD2 (5 bases). Specimen: blood. CDR3 nucleotides: TGTGCCAGCTCGAACGGGGCCGGGGAGCTGTTTTTT. The encoded protein is CASSNGAGELFF.